These T cell receptor beta chains were read from a single sample in a study of blood T cell repertoires in COVID-19. The assay was immunoSEQ multiplex PCR, and TCRdb's table has in-frame clones only and misses some. The sample shows 130,000 or so clones, 70% to 90% of them seen only once. The sample taken for sequencing was peripheral blood. These receptors all stem from a woman aged 60-75 years with acute or convalescent COVID-19. Each CDR3 is given with its conserved first and last residue. The D gene is left open where the match is weak. For some rows the clone size is stated as once, few or many, or as a class when expanded; others skip it.

>NA|TRBJ2-5|TRBD1|TRBV10-3
CAIRERTGGQWETQYF
TGTGCCATCAGGGAACGCACAGGGGGGCAATGGGAGACCCAGTACTTC
>NA|TRBJ2-3|NA|TRBV5-1
CASSPSGRRTDTQYF
TGCGCCAGCAGCCCCAGCGGGCGTCGCACAGATACGCAGTATTTT
>few|TRBJ2-7|NA|TRBV2
CASRTRRLASYEQYF
TGTGCCAGCAGAACCCGACGGCTAGCTTCCTACGAGCAGTACTTC
>NA|TRBJ2-1|TRBD2|TRBV6-5
CGSVAGGPGEQFF
TGTGGATCCGTAGCGGGGGGGCCGGGTGAGCAGTTCTTC
>NA|TRBJ1-2|TRBD1|TRBV5-1
CASSFALRQGPEGYTF
TGCGCCAGCAGCTTTGCTCTCAGACAGGGCCCGGAGGGCTACACCTTC
>NA|TRBJ2-1|NA|TRBV5-1
CASRRTPEAVKQFF
TGCGCCAGCAGGCGTACTCCAGAGGCCGTGAAGCAGTTCTTC
>NA|TRBJ2-4|NA|TRBV30
CAWSTARFLAKNIQYF
TGTGCCTGGAGTACGGCGCGGTTTCTAGCCAAAAACATTCAGTACTTC
>NA|TRBJ2-7|NA|TRBV20-1
CSASGRGISYEQYF
TGCAGTGCTAGTGGCCGGGGGATTTCCTACGAGCAGTACTTC
>few|TRBJ2-7|TRBD2|TRBV9
CASSVTFREGEQYF
TGTGCCAGCAGCGTCACCTTTAGGGAGGGGGAGCAGTACTTC
>once|TRBJ2-2|NA|TRBV25-1
CASRDVGKNTGELFF
TGTGCCAGCAGAGACGTCGGGAAGAACACCGGGGAGCTGTTTTTT
>NA|TRBJ1-1|NA|TRBV28
CASSLQGSYTEAFF
TGTGCCAGCAGTTTACAGGGGTCATACACTGAAGCTTTCTTT
>NA|TRBJ2-7|NA|TRBV29-1
CSVDVYGGPTYEQYF
TGCAGCGTTGATGTGTACGGGGGACCGACCTACGAGCAGTACTTC
>once|TRBJ2-1|TRBD2|TRBV4-2
CASSQGGGLLNEQFF
TGTGCCAGCAGCCAAGGCGGGGGGCTCCTCAATGAGCAGTTCTTC
>NA|TRBJ1-2|TRBD1|TRBV9
CASSAGTGANYGYTF
TGTGCCAGCAGCGCCGGGACAGGGGCTAACTATGGCTACACCTTC
>NA|TRBJ1-5|NA|TRBV7-9
CASSLEGGQQPQHF
TGTGCCAGCAGCTTAGAAGGAGGGCAACAGCCCCAGCATTTT
>NA|TRBJ2-7|TRBD2|TRBV7-2
CASSQLAGYGEQYF
TGTGCCAGCAGCCAACTAGCGGGGTACGGCGAGCAGTACTTC
>few|TRBJ1-3|TRBD1|TRBV3-1/TRBV3-2
CASSQDPTGVSGNTIYF
TGTGCCAGCAGCCAAGACCCGACAGGGGTCTCTGGAAACACCATATATTTT
>NA|TRBJ1-6|NA|TRBV27
CASSPGTQLDGAPLHF
TGTGCCAGCAGCCCCGGAACACAGTTGGACGGGGCACCCCTCCACTTT
>NA|TRBJ2-2|TRBD1|TRBV9
CASSYRQGNTGELFF
TGTGCCAGCAGCTACCGACAGGGAAACACCGGGGAGCTGTTTTTT
>NA|TRBJ2-2|TRBD1|TRBV27
CASSKGASRAGELFF
TGTGCCAGCAGTAAGGGGGCATCAAGGGCCGGGGAGCTGTTTTTT
>NA|TRBJ2-7|TRBD1|TRBV19
CASRTGTSAYEQYF
TGTGCCAGTAGGACAGGGACATCCGCCTACGAGCAGTACTTC
>NA|TRBJ2-1|TRBD2|TRBV19
CASMGGLAGAHSNNEQFF
TGTGCCAGTATGGGGGGACTAGCGGGGGCCCATTCAAACAATGAGCAGTTCTTC
>once|TRBJ2-3|NA|TRBV5-5
CASTPPGTQARTDTQYF
TGTGCCAGCACCCCCCCGGGAACTCAGGCTCGCACAGATACGCAGTATTTT
>NA|TRBJ2-1|TRBD2|TRBV6-5
CASRKTSGGWNEQFF
TGTGCCAGCAGAAAAACTAGCGGGGGTTGGAATGAGCAGTTCTTC
>NA|TRBJ2-3|TRBD2|TRBV6-6
CASSRLAGSTDTQYF
TGTGCCAGCAGCCGGCTAGCGGGGAGCACAGATACGCAGTATTTT
>few|TRBJ1-5|NA|TRBV19
CASSIFRQFNSNQPQHF
TGTGCCAGTAGTATATTCAGACAGTTCAATAGCAATCAGCCCCAGCATTTT
>NA|TRBJ1-6|NA|TRBV27
CASTPGGLSPLHF
TGTGCCAGCACCCCGGGAGGCTTATCACCCCTCCACTTT
>many|TRBJ1-6|TRBD1|TRBV7-9
CASSLLGTANSPLHF
TGTGCCAGCAGCTTATTAGGGACAGCTAATTCACCCCTCCACTTT
>NA|TRBJ1-1|NA|TRBV11-3
CASSPGLRVSNTEAFF
TGTGCCAGCAGCCCAGGCCTCAGGGTTTCGAACACTGAAGCTTTCTTT
>few|TRBJ2-5|NA|TRBV2
CASSERGGETQYF
TGTGCCAGCAGTGAAAGGGGGGGAGAGACCCAGTACTTC
>NA|TRBJ2-3|TRBD2|TRBV30
CAWSVRAGGVSTDTQYF
TGTGCCTGGAGTGTACGAGCGGGGGGGGTTAGCACAGATACGCAGTATTTT
>once|TRBJ1-4|TRBD1|TRBV5-6
CASSLRSTGGRNNEKLFF
TGTGCCAGCAGCTTGAGATCGACAGGGGGCAGGAATAATGAAAAACTGTTTTTT
>NA|TRBJ1-2|NA|TRBV27
CASSFVLGGAEGYTF
TGTGCCAGCAGTTTTGTACTGGGGGGGGCCGAGGGCTACACCTTC
>NA|TRBJ1-6|NA|TRBV6-5
CASSYSVQGRHSPLHF
TGTGCCAGCAGTTACTCGGTACAGGGCAGACATTCACCCCTCCACTTT
>few|TRBJ2-7|TRBD2|TRBV9
CASSVDPAGSPYEQYF
TGTGCCAGCAGCGTAGACCCAGCGGGGTCCCCCTACGAGCAGTACTTC
>NA|TRBJ2-7|TRBD2|TRBV27
CASTSTGTTEQYF
TGTGCCAGCACTTCTACCGGGACTACGGAGCAGTACTTC
>NA|TRBJ2-2|NA|TRBV6-5
CASRVGPSTGELFF
TGTGCCAGCAGGGTGGGCCCCAGCACCGGGGAGCTGTTTTTT
>NA|TRBJ2-3|NA|TRBV6-5
CASRRSRGEDTQYF
TGTGCCAGCAGACGGTCGAGAGGTGAAGATACGCAGTATTTT
>NA|TRBJ2-5|TRBD1|TRBV15
CATSRGGTGQVTQYF
TGTGCCACCAGCAGAGGTGGGACAGGGCAGGTGACCCAGTACTTC